A single sample gave rise to the 13 T cell receptor beta chains below, sequenced in a study of human T cells and chemical hapten exposure. Total RNA came from unfractionated whole blood. Each CDR3 protein gets one entry after TCRdb re-called the 5' RACE reads with MiXCR. The repertoire holds 110,000 to 150,000 distinct CDR3 sequences, with over 3.5% as singletons. These receptors were obtained from a female donor in good health.

Ten or more counts support this clonotype. The chain couples TRBV6-2 or TRBV6-3 to TRBJ1-5; D perhaps matches TRBD1 (6 bases). The CDR3 runs to 15 residues. CDR1 is MNHEY and CDR2 is SVGEGT in the germline V gene. Between the trimmed V and J ends, which lost 7 bases and 2 bases, there was a span of 15 bases. CDR3 sequence (DNA): TGTGCCAGCACCAAAGCGACAGGCGGCAATCAGCCCCAGCATTTT. This sequence encodes CASTKATGGNQPQHF.

The gene calls are TRBV7-3 and TRBJ2-6; TRBD1 matches 9 bases. CDR3 length equals 17 residues. Trimming took 2 bases from V and 1 from J; bases not matched to a gene: 3. Germline values: CDR1 SGHTA, CDR2 FQGTGA. CDR3 sequence reads: CASSLLGTGSGANVLTF. CDR3 coding DNA: TGTGCCAGCAGCTTACTGGGGACAGGGTCTGGGGCCAACGTCCTGACTTTC.

At least ten counts were recorded for this clonotype. This rearrangement joins TRBV4-3 to TRBJ2-2, with TRBD1 matching 7 bases. Germline lookup yields CDR1 LGHNA and CDR2 YSLEER. This CDR3 has 20 amino acids. The V gene end was trimmed by 0 bases and the J gene end by 5 bases; junction bases not matched to a gene: 18. CDR3 protein: CASSQDRDRAPFRGTGELFF. In DNA, the CDR3 is TGCGCCAGCAGCCAAGATCGTGACAGGGCCCCTTTTAGAGGTACCGGGGAGCTGTTTTTT.

This clonotype was counted ten times or more. CDR3 protein: CSVPDRGLYGYTF. The CDR3, as DNA: TGCAGCGTCCCCGACAGGGGCCTCTATGGCTACACCTTC. V gene TRBV29-1 combines with J gene TRBJ1-2; 8 bases fit TRBD1. Per germline, CDR1 SQVTM and CDR2 ANQGSEA. This CDR3 contains 13 residues. The V gene end was trimmed by 6 bases and the J gene end by 4 bases; junction bases not matched to a gene: 7.

This clonotype was found many times. The chain is built from TRBV7-2 and TRBJ2-3, with 8 bases identical to TRBD2. The CDR3 sequence is 17 residues long. Germline CDR1 SGHTA, CDR2 FQGNSA. The V and J ends lost 0 bases and 1 base, in that order; junction bases with no gene match: 6. CDR3 bases: TGTGCCAGCAGCTTAGCGCACGGGGGGGGCCGCACAGATACGCAGTATTTT. As protein: CASSLAHGGGRTDTQYF.

This clonotype appeared many times. V is TRBV5-1 and J is TRBJ2-2, with D unclear. The germline V gene has CDR1 SGHRS and CDR2 YFSETQ. This CDR3 has 16 amino acids. Between the trimmed V and J ends, which lost 0 bases and 2 bases, there was a span of 11 bases. In nucleotides, the CDR3 is TGCGCCAGCAGCTTGGAACCTCTACTAAACACCGGGGAGCTGTTTTTT. Amino acids: CASSLEPLLNTGELFF.

In its sample, this clonotype was seen many times. The rearrangement uses TRBV18 and TRBJ2-7; weak D call: TRBD2 (5 bases). The germline V gene encodes CDR1 KGHSH and CDR2 LQKENI. V lost 3 bases and J lost 3, with 15 bases in between. The CDR3 consists of 15 residues. The DNA for the CDR3 is TGTGCCAGCTCACCCGGTCTTGGCGGGTACTACGAGCAGTACTTC. Protein product: CASSPGLGGYYEQYF.

V gene TRBV28 combines with J gene TRBJ2-7; TRBD2 aligns across 8 bases. This CDR3 spans 16 amino acids. Germline V CDR1 and CDR2: MDHEN, SYDVKM. Trimming cost V 8 bases and J 0 bases; bases outside gene matches: 12. DNA of the CDR3: TGTGCCAGCCTCCCGAGGAGCGGGGGTTTCTCCTACGAGCAGTACTTC. This translates into CASLPRSGGFSYEQYF.

CDR3 region: CSATDRADEQFF. DNA of the CDR3: TGCAGTGCTACCGACCGAGCGGATGAGCAGTTCTTC. This chain links TRBV20-1 with TRBJ2-1; D is perhaps TRBD2 (5 bases). Germline lookup yields CDR1 DFQATT and CDR2 SNEGSKA (reference sequence). Trimming shortened V by 4 bases and J by 8 bases, and 12 bases separated the two germline ends. This CDR3 has 12 residues.

This clonotype was recorded many times. The chain joins TRBV6-5 to TRBJ2-5, with 12 bases matching TRBD2. The CDR3 is 16 amino acids. V shed 1 base and J 4 bases; nucleotides not matched to a gene: 4. The germline V gene encodes CDR1 MNHEY and CDR2 SVGAGI. Written as DNA, the CDR3 is TGTGCCAGCAGTTACTTTCCTAGCGGGGGGGGAGAGACCCAGTACTTC. Residues: CASSYFPSGGGETQYF.

This clonotype was seen repeatedly, ten times or more. The chain recombines TRBV20-1 with TRBJ1-6; D is unclear. CDR1 and CDR2 (germline): DFQATT, SNEGSKA (reference sequence). V lost 0 bases to trimming and J lost 14 bases, with 20 bases between them. The CDR3 is 15 amino acids. CDR3 amino acids: CSARDLSTNPSALHF. The CDR3 DNA reads TGCAGTGCTAGAGATCTTAGCACTAACCCTTCGGCCCTCCACTTT.

This clonotype was observed at least ten times. The V and J genes are TRBV7-9 and TRBJ2-2; 10 bases are shared with TRBD2. CDR1 and CDR2 (germline): SEHNR, FQNEAQ (reference sequence). With V trimmed by 3 bases and J by 6 bases, 1 base remained unmatched. The CDR3 totals 14 residues. The CDR3: CASSFGTSAGELFF. CDR3 bases: TGTGCCAGCAGCTTTGGGACTAGCGCCGGGGAGCTGTTTTTT.

This clonotype was recorded many times. The V and J genes are TRBV7-2 and TRBJ2-2, with 7 bases aligning to TRBD2. The ends lost 1 base at V and 1 base at J; junction bases unmatched: 15. The CDR3 totals 20 residues. In germline, CDR1 is SGHTA, CDR2 FQGNSA. The CDR3 sequence: CASSLVMLLAKPRNTGELFF. CDR3 nucleotides: TGTGCCAGCAGCTTAGTCATGTTACTAGCGAAGCCTAGGAACACCGGGGAGCTGTTTTTT.